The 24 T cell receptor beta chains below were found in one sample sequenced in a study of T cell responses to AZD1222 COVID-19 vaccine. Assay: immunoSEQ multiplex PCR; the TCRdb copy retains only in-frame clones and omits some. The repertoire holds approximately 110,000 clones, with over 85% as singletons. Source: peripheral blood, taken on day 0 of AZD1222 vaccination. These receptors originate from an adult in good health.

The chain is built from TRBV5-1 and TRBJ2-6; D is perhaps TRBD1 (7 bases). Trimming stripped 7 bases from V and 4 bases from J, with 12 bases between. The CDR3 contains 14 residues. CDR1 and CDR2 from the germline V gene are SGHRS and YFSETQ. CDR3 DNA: TGCGCCAGCGGAGGGGGCTTAGGGGCCAACGTCCTGACTTTC. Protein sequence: CASGGGLGANVLTF.

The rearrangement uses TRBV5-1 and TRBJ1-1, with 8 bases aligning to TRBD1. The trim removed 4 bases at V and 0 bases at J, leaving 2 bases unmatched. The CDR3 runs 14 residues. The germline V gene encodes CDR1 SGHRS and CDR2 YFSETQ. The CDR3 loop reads CASSQGALNTEAFF. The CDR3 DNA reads TGCGCCAGCAGCCAGGGGGCTTTGAACACTGAAGCTTTCTTT.

The CDR3 DNA sequence: TGCGCCAGCAGCTTCCGGGGGACTTCGAACACTGAAGCTTTCTTT. It encodes CASSFRGTSNTEAFF. This chain uses TRBV5-1 with TRBJ1-1, with TRBD1 as a possible D gene (5 bases). V was clipped by 2 bases and J by 1 base, with 12 bases between them. This CDR3 is built from 15 residues. Germline CDR1 and CDR2: SGHRS and YFSETQ. The entire variable domain, with the rest obtained from reference TRBV5-1 and TRBJ1-1, is as follows: KAGVTQTPRYLIKTRGQQVTLSCSPISGHRSVSWYQQTPGQGLQFLFEYFSETQRNKGNFPGRFSGRQFSNSRSEMNVSTLELGDSALYLCASSFRGTSNTEAFFGQGTRLTVV.

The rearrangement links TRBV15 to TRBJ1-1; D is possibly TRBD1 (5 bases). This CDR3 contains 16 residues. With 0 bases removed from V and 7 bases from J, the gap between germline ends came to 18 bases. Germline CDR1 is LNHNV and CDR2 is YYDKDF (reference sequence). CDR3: CATSRDLDSALFEAFF. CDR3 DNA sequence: TGTGCCACCAGCAGAGATCTCGACAGTGCGTTATTTGAAGCTTTCTTT.

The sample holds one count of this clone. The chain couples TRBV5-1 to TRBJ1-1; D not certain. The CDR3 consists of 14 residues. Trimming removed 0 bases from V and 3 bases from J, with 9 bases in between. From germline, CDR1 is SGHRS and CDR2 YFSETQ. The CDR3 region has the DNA TGCGCCAGCAGCTTGGCCAGTTTGCACACTGAAGCTTTCTTT. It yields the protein CASSLASLHTEAFF.

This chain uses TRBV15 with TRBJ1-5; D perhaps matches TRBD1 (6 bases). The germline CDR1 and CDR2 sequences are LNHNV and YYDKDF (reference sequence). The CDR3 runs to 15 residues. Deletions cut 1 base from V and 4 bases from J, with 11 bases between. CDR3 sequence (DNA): TGTGCCACCAGCAGAGGTTGGACAGCAAATCAGCCCCAGCATTTT. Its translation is CATSRGWTANQPQHF.

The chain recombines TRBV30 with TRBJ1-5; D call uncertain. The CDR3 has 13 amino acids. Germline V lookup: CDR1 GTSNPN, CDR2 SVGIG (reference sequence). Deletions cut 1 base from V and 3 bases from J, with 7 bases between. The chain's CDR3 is CAWSGQLNQPQHF. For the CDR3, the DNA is TGTGCCTGGAGTGGACAACTCAATCAGCCCCAGCATTTT. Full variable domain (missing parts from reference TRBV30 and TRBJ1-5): SQTIHQWPATLVQPVGSPLSLECTVEGTSNPNLYWYRQAAGRGLQLLFYSVGIGQISSEVPQNLSASRPQDRQFILSSKKLLLSDSGFYLCAWSGQLNQPQHFGDGTRLSIL.

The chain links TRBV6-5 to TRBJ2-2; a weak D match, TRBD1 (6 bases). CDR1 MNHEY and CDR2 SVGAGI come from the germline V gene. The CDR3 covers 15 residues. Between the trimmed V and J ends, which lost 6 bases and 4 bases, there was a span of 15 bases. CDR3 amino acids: CASSEGVASTGELFF. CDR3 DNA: TGTGCCAGCAGCGAGGGGGTTGCGAGCACCGGGGAGCTGTTTTTT.

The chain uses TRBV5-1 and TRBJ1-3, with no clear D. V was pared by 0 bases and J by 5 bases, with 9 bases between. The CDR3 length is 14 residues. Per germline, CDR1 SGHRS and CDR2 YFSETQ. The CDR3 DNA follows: TGCGCCAGCAGCTTGGATGCAGGCAGAAACACCATATATTTT. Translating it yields CASSLDAGRNTIYF.

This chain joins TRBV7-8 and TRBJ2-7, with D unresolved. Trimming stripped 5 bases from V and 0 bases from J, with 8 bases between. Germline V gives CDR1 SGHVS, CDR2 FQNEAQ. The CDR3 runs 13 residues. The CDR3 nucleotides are TGTGCCAGCAGCCGACGGAGCTCCTACGAGCAGTACTTC. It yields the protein CASSRRSSYEQYF.

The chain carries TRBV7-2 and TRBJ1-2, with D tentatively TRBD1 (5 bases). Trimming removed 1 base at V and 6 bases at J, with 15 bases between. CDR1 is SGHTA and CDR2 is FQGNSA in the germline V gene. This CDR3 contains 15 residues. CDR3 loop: CASSLERGLGHGYTF. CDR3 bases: TGTGCCAGCAGCTTAGAAAGGGGACTCGGACATGGCTACACCTTC.

The CDR3 loop reads CATSPRKVSSYQGYGYTF. CDR3 bases: TGTGCCACCAGCCCCCGTAAGGTCAGCTCCTACCAGGGTTATGGCTACACCTTC. The chain combines TRBV15 with TRBJ1-2; D is perhaps TRBD1 (5 bases). Germline V gives CDR1 LNHNV, CDR2 YYDKDF (reference sequence). The CDR3 contains 18 residues. V was clipped by 5 bases and J by 5 bases, with 27 bases between them.

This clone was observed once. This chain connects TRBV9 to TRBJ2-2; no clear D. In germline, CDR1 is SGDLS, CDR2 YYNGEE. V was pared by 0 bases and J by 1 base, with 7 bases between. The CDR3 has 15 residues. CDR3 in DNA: TGTGCCAGCAGCGTAGGGGCCCAGAACACCGGGGAGCTGTTTTTT. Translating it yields CASSVGAQNTGELFF.

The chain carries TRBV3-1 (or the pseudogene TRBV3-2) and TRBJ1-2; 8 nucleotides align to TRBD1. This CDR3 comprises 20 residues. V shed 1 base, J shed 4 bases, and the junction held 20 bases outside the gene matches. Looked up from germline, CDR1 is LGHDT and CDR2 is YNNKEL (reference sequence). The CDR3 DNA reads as TGTGCCAGCAGCCAAGGTCGACGTGCAGGGGGCGCTTGGCGTGGCTATGGCTACACCTTC. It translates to CASSQGRRAGGAWRGYGYTF.

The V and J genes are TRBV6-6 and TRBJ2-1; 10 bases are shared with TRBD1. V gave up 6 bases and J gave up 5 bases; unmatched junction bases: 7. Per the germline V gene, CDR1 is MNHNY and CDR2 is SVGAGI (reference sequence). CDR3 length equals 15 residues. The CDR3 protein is CASRDGTGDNNEQFF. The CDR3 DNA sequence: TGTGCCAGCAGGGACGGGACAGGGGATAACAATGAGCAGTTCTTC.

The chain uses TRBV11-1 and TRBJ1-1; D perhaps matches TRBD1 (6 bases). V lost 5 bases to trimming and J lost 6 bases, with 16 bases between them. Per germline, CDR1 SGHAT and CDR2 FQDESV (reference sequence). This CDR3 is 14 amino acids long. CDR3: CASSPAGNRAEAFF. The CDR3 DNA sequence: TGTGCCAGCAGCCCCGCCGGAAACAGGGCTGAAGCTTTCTTT.

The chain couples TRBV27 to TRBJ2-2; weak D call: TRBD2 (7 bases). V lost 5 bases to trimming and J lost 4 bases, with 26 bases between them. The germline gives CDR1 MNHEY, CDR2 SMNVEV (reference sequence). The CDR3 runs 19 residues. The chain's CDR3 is CASSPRGVLGGQGTGELFF. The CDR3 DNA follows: TGTGCCAGCAGTCCCCGGGGGGTTTTAGGGGGGCAGGGCACCGGGGAGCTGTTTTTT.

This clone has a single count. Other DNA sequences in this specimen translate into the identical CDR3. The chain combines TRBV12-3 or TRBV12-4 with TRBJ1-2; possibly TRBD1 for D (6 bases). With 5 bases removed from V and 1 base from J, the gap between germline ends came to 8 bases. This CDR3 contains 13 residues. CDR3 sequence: CASSPDSNYGYTF. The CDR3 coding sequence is TGTGCCAGCAGTCCGGACAGTAACTATGGCTACACCTTC.

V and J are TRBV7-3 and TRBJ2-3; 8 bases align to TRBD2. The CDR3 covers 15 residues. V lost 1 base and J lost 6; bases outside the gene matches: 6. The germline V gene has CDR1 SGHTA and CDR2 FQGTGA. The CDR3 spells CASSLSRASGDTQYF. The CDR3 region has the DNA TGTGCCAGCAGCTTAAGTAGAGCTAGCGGGGATACGCAGTATTTT. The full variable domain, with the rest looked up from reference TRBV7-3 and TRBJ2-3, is GAGVSQTPSNKVTEKGKYVELRCDPISGHTALYWYRQSLGQGPEFLIYFQGTGAADDSGLPNDRFFAVRPEGSVSTLKIQRTERGDSAVYLCASSLSRASGDTQYFGPGTRLTVL.

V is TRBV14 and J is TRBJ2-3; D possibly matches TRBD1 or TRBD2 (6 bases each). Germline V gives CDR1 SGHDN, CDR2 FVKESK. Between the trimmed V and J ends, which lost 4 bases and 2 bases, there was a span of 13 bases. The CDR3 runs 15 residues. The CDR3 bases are TGTGCCAGCAGCCCCCGTCGGGGGCCCACAGATACGCAGTATTTT. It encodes CASSPRRGPTDTQYF. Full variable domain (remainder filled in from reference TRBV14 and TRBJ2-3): EAGVTQFPSHSVIEKGQTVTLRCDPISGHDNLYWYRRVMGKEIKFLLHFVKESKQDESGMPNNRFLAERTGGTYSTLKVQPAELEDSGVYFCASSPRRGPTDTQYFGPGTRLTVL.

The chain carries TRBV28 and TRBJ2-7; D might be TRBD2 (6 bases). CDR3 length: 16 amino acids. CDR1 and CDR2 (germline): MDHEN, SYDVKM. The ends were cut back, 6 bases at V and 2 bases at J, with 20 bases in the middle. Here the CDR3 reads CASRKFRFAGPYEQYF. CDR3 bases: TGTGCCAGCAGAAAGTTTAGGTTCGCGGGACCCTACGAGCAGTACTTC.

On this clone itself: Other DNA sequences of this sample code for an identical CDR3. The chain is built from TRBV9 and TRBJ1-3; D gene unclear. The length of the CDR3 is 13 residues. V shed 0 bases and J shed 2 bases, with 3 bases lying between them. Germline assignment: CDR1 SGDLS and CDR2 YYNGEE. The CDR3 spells CASSVGTGNTIYF. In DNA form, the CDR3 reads TGTGCCAGCAGCGTAGGGACTGGAAACACCATATATTTT.

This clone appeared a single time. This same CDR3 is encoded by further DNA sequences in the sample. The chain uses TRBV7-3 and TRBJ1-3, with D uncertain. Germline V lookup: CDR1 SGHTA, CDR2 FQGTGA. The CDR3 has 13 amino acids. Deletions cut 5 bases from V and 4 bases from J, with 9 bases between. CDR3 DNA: TGTGCCAGCAGCCTACCCCCCGGAAACACCATATATTTT. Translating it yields CASSLPPGNTIYF.

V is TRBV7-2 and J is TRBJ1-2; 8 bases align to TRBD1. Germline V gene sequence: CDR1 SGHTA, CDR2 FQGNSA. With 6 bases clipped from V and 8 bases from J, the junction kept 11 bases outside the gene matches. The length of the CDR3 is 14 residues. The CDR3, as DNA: TGTGCCAGCAGACGACAGGGGACATGGGGCGGCTACACCTTC. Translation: CASRRQGTWGGYTF.